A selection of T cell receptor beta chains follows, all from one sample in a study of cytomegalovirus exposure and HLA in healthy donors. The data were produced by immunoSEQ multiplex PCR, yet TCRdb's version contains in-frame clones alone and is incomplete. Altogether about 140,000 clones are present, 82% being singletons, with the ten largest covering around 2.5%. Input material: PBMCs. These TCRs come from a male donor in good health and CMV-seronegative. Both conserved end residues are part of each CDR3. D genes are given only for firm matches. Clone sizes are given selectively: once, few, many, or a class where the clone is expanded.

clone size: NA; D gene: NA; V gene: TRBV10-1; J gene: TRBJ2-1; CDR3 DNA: TGCGCCAGCAGTGACCATGACAGTACCTACAATGAGCAGTTCTTC; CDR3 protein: CASSDHDSTYNEQFF
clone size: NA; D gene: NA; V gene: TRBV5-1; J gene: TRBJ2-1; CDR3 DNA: TGCGCCAGCAGCTTGTCTAGCAGCGGATACAATGAGCAGTTCTTC; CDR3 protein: CASSLSSSGYNEQFF
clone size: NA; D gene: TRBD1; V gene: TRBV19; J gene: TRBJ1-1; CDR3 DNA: TGTGCCAGTAGCGGGACAGGTGGCACTGAAGCTTTCTTT; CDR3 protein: CASSGTGGTEAFF
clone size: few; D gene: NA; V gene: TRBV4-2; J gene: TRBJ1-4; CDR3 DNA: TGTGCCAGCAGCCAGAGGGCCTCTAATGAAAAACTGTTTTTT; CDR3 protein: CASSQRASNEKLFF
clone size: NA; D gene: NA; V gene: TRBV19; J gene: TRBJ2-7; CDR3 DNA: TGTGCCAGTAGTCTGGCGGGACCTTTAGAGCAGTACTTC; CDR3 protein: CASSLAGPLEQYF
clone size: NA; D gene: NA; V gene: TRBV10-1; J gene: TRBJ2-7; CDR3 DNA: TGCGCCAGCAATAAAACCCCCTACAGGGTAGGAGACGAGCAGTACTTC; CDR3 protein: CASNKTPYRVGDEQYF
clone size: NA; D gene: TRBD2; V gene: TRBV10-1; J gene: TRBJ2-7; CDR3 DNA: TGCGCCAGCGGAAGGGGACTAGCGGGAGAAAGGGGCGAGCAGTACTTC; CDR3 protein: CASGRGLAGERGEQYF
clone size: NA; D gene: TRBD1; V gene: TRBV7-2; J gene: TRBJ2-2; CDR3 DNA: TGTGCCAGCAGAAGGACAGGGGCCGGGGAGCTGTTTTTT; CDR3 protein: CASRRTGAGELFF
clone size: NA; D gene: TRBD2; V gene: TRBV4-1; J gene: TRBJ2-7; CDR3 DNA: TGCGCCAGCAGCGGGACAAGCCGAGGGCTAGCGGGGCCCTACGAGCAGTACTTC; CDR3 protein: CASSGTSRGLAGPYEQYF
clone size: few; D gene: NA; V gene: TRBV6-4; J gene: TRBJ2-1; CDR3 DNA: TGTGCCAGCAGTATACCGGGGTCCAACAATGAGCAGTTCTTC; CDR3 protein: CASSIPGSNNEQFF
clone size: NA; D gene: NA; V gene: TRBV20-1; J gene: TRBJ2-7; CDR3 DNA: TGCAGTGCTAGCCGCGGCTACGAGCAGTACTTC; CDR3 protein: CSASRGYEQYF
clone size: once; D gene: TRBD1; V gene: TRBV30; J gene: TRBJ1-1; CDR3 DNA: TGTGCCTGGCAGGGGGCTGAGAACACTGAAGCTTTCTTT; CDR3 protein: CAWQGAENTEAFF
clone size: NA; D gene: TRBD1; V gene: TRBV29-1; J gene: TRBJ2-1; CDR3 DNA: TGCAGCGTTGAAGTTCTAGGGGGCATTCAGGATGAGCAGTTCTTC; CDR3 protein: CSVEVLGGIQDEQFF
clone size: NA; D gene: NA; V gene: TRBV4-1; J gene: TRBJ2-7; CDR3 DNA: TGCGCCAGCAGCCACCCGGGGGGCGGTTACGAGCAGTACTTC; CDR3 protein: CASSHPGGGYEQYF
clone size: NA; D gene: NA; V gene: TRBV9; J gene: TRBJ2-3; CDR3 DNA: TGTGCCAGCAGCGTCCGCGGGCCAAGCACAGATACGCAGTATTTT; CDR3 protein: CASSVRGPSTDTQYF
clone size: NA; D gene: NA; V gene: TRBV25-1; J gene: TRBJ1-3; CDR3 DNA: TGTGCCAGCAGTGAAGCACTCGGGGACACCATATATTTT; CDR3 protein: CASSEALGDTIYF
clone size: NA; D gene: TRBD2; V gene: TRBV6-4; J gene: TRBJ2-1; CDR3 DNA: TGTGCCAGCAGTGACGTGCCCCGAGGAGTAGCGGGAGGGAGGGAGCAGTTCTTC; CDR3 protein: CASSDVPRGVAGGREQFF
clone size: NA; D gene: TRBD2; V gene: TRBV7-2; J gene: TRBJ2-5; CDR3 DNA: TGTGCCAGCAGCCCCCTAGCGGGAGGGCCGGAGACCCAGTACTTC; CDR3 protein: CASSPLAGGPETQYF
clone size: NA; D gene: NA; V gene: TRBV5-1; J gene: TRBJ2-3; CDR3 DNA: TGCGCCAGCAGCGCGACAGATACGCAGTATTTT; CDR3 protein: CASSATDTQYF
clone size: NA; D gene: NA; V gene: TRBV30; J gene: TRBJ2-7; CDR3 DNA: TGTGCCTGGAGTGTACGACGGAGCAATACCTACGAGCAGTACTTC; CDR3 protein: CAWSVRRSNTYEQYF
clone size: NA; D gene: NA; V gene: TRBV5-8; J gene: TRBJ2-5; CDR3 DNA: TGTGCCAGCAGCTTGGTTGGGGGGGCGCAGCAAGAGACCCAGTACTTC; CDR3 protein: CASSLVGGAQQETQYF
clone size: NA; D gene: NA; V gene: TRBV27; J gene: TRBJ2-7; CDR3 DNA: TGTGCCAGCAGCCGACGCAGGGGCGACCAACAGTACGAGCAGTACTTC; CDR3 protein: CASSRRRGDQQYEQYF
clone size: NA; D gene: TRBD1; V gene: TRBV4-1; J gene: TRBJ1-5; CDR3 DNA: TGCGCCAGCAGCCAAGATTCCCCGGACAGGTACAATCAGCCCCAGCATTTT; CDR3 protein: CASSQDSPDRYNQPQHF
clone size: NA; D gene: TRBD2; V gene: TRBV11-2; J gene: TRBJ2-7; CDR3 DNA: TGTGCCAGCAGCTCCTTGGGGGGGTGGGGGGACGAGCAGTACTTC; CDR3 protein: CASSSLGGWGDEQYF
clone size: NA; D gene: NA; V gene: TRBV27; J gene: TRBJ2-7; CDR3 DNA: TGTGCCAGCAGTTTATCGGTCGGGATGGGGTACGAGCAGTACTTC; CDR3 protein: CASSLSVGMGYEQYF
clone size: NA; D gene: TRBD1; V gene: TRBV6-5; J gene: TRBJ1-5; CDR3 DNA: TGTGCCAGCAGTTACGGGACAGGGATACAGCCCCAGCATTTT; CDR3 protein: CASSYGTGIQPQHF
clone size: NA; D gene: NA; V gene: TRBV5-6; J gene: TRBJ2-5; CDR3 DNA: TGTGCCAGCAGCTCCTTTATTTATGGGGGAGGGACCCAGTACTTC; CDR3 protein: CASSSFIYGGGTQYF
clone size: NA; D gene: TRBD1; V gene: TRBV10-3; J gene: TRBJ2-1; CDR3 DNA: TGTGCCATCAGCGGGACAGGGGGCGGGAATGAGCAGTTCTTC; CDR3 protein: CAISGTGGGNEQFF